The sequence of this T cell receptor beta chain was determined in a study of regulatory T cells in long-lasting Graves disease. From germline, CDR1 is DFQATT and CDR2 SNEGSKA (reference sequence). With 0 bases removed from V and 2 bases from J, the gap between germline ends came to 9 bases. The CDR3 contains 14 residues. This sample's time point: newly diagnosed GD, antithyroid drugs for less than 3 months. Researchers made the TCR library from RNA that was extracted from PBMCs. This clonotype has just a few counts. Arm-PCR with iRepertoire HTBI primers amplified the CDR3 regions for these TCR beta libraries. TCRdb itself ran the multiplex PCR reads through MiXCR, one entry per CDR3 protein. The repertoire holds about 560,000 distinct CDR3 sequences, roughly a sixth seen once, with more than 10% in the top ten. These records were also assigned to another study, of T cells in Graves' hyperthyroidism and ophthalmopathy.

The genes are TRBV20-1 and TRBJ2-3; D remains unclear. The specimen was peripheral blood mononuclear cells (PBMCs), collected at new diagnosis, from a patient treated with antithyroid drugs. The clonotype originates from a man in his late teens or twenties with Graves disease. CDR3 DNA: TGCAGTGCTAGAGATATCCGGGTCACAGATACGCAGTATTTT. It is translated as CSARDIRVTDTQYF.